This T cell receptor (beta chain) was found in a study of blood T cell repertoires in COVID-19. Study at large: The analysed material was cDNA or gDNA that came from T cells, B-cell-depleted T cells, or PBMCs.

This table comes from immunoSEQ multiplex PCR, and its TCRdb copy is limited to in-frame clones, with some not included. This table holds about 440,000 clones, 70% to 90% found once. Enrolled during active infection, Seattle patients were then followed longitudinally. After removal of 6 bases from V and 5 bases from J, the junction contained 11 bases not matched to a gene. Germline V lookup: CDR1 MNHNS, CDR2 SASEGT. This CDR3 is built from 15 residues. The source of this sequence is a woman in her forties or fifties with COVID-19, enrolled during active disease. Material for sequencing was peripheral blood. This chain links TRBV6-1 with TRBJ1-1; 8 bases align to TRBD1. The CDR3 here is CASRPQGGAGTEAFF. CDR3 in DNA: TGTGCCAGCAGACCACAGGGGGGCGCGGGGACTGAAGCTTTCTTT.